Below are 10 T cell receptor beta chains sequenced from a single sample in a study of naive and memory T cell subsets. Both TRBC1 and TRBC2 were covered by a beta constant-region primer of two equimolar oligonucleotides. Each CDR3 protein gets one entry after TCRdb re-called the UMI-ligation and nested PCR reads with MiXCR. Counted here are about 21,000 distinct CDR3 sequences, 9.5% to 11% occurring once; the ten biggest clones make up 15% to 20%. Sequenced: central memory CD8+ T cells from blood. All receptors come from a human donor in good health.

The CDR3: CASSSPTVAGPSSYNEQFF. The CDR3, as DNA: TGTGCCAGCAGCTCGCCTACGGTAGCGGGACCCAGCTCCTACAATGAGCAGTTCTTC. This chain connects TRBV7-9 to TRBJ2-1, with TRBD2 matching over 8 bases. CDR1 is SEHNR and CDR2 is FQNEAQ in the germline V gene (reference sequence). V was clipped by 4 bases and J by 0 bases; unmatched bases: 14. The CDR3 runs to 19 residues.

This clonotype came up a few times. The chain combines TRBV27 with TRBJ2-7; 7 nucleotides agree with TRBD1. The CDR3 is made up of 15 amino acids. V dropped 5 bases and J dropped 4; count of bases not matched to a gene: 11. The germline V gene has CDR1 MNHEY and CDR2 SMNVEV (reference sequence). In DNA form, the CDR3 reads TGTGCCAGCAGTCTGGGACAGTGGACGGGTTACGAGCAGTACTTC. It specifies CASSLGQWTGYEQYF.

This clonotype has just a few counts. The J gene is TRBJ1-4, the V gene TRBV7-2, with D possibly matching TRBD1 (6 bases). Trimming left V 2 bases short and J 6 bases short, with 13 bases between. Germline lookup yields CDR1 SGHTA and CDR2 FQGNSA. CDR3 length: 15 amino acids. CDR3 DNA sequence: TGTGCCAGCAGCTTACAGGGGTTGGGGGATGAAAAACTGTTTTTT. This translates into CASSLQGLGDEKLFF.

This clonotype was seen a handful of times. The J gene is TRBJ2-1, the V gene TRBV5-5; D call uncertain. Trimming took 4 bases from V and 1 from J, leaving 15 bases between them. Germline V gives CDR1 SGHKS, CDR2 YYEKEE (reference sequence). The CDR3 length is 16 residues. The CDR3 DNA is TGTGCCAGCAGCCCGCGGATACTGGGGTCCTACAATGAGCAGTTCTTC. Encoded protein: CASSPRILGSYNEQFF. The variable domain in full, completed from reference TRBV5-5 and TRBJ2-1, reads DAGVTQSPTHLIKTRGQQVTLRCSPISGHKSVSWYQQVLGQGPQFIFQYYEKEERGRGNFPDRFSARQFPNYSSELNVNALLLGDSALYLCASSPRILGSYNEQFFGPGTRLTVL.

The chain combines TRBV27 with TRBJ2-7, with 7 positions matching TRBD2. V lost 6 bases to trimming and J lost 0 bases; unmatched junction nucleotides: 8. Germline CDR1 MNHEY, CDR2 SMNVEV (reference sequence). The CDR3 is 15 amino acids. CDR3 sequence: CASSIFSGPSYEQYF. The CDR3 DNA is TGTGCCAGCAGCATTTTTAGCGGGCCCTCCTACGAGCAGTACTTC.

This clonotype has a count of ten or more. The chain links TRBV20-1 to TRBJ2-3; 7 nucleotides match TRBD2. This CDR3 spans 16 amino acids. With V trimmed by 0 bases and J by 2 bases, 8 bases remained unmatched. The germline V gene has CDR1 DFQATT and CDR2 SNEGSKA (reference sequence). Here the CDR3 reads CSARDRLADHTDTQYF. For the CDR3, the DNA is TGCAGTGCTAGAGATCGGCTAGCGGACCACACAGATACGCAGTATTTT.

This clonotype was counted between two and nine times. The J gene is TRBJ2-3, the V gene TRBV7-2; possible D gene TRBD1, 5 bases. CDR3 size: 14 residues. V was trimmed by 5 bases and J by 6 bases, leaving 15 bases between them. CDR1 and CDR2 (germline): SGHTA, FQGNSA. The CDR3 DNA sequence: TGTGCCAGCAGCGCGACTTTGGGGCTGGATACGCAGTATTTT. This codes for CASSATLGLDTQYF. The entire variable domain, with the rest obtained from reference TRBV7-2 and TRBJ2-3, is as follows: GAGVSQSPSNKVTEKGKDVELRCDPISGHTALYWYRQSLGQGLEFLIYFQGNSAPDKSGLPSDRFSAERTGGSVSTLTIQRTQQEDSAVYLCASSATLGLDTQYFGPGTRLTVL.

This clonotype was seen only a few times. J is TRBJ2-1 and V is TRBV10-3; TRBD2 matches 15 bases. CDR3 length: 18 amino acids. Germline assignment: CDR1 ENHRY and CDR2 SYGVKD. Germline trimming cut 1 base from V and 9 bases from J; bases unmatched to any gene: 10. As DNA, the CDR3 is TGTGCCATCAGTGAGTTCTCCCGGATGGGACTAGCGGGAGGTGAGCAGTTCTTC. Its translation: CAISEFSRMGLAGGEQFF.

At least ten counts were recorded for this clonotype. The chain joins TRBV5-1 to TRBJ2-7; 12 nucleotides match TRBD1. Per germline, CDR1 SGHRS and CDR2 YFSETQ. This CDR3 contains 14 residues. With V trimmed by 3 bases and J by 6 bases, 4 bases remained unmatched. CDR3 loop: CASSSGTGGVEQYF. The CDR3 DNA follows: TGCGCCAGCAGCTCCGGGACAGGGGGCGTCGAGCAGTACTTC.

J is TRBJ1-2 and V is TRBV3-1; 9 nucleotides agree with TRBD1. Germline-derived CDR1 and CDR2 are LGHDT and YNNKEL (reference sequence). Germline trimming cut 0 bases from V and 4 bases from J; bases unmatched to any gene: 15. The CDR3 extends over 19 amino acids. Here the CDR3 reads CASSQDWDSDRGSFYGYTF. Written as DNA, the CDR3 is TGTGCCAGCAGCCAAGATTGGGACTCCGACAGGGGGAGCTTCTATGGCTACACCTTC. The full variable domain, rest sourced from reference TRBV3-1 and TRBJ1-2, is DTAVSQTPKYLVTQMGNDKSIKCEQNLGHDTMYWYKQDSKKFLKIMFSYNNKELIINETVPNRFSPKSPDKAHLNLHINSLELGDSAVYFCASSQDWDSDRGSFYGYTFGSGTRLTVV.